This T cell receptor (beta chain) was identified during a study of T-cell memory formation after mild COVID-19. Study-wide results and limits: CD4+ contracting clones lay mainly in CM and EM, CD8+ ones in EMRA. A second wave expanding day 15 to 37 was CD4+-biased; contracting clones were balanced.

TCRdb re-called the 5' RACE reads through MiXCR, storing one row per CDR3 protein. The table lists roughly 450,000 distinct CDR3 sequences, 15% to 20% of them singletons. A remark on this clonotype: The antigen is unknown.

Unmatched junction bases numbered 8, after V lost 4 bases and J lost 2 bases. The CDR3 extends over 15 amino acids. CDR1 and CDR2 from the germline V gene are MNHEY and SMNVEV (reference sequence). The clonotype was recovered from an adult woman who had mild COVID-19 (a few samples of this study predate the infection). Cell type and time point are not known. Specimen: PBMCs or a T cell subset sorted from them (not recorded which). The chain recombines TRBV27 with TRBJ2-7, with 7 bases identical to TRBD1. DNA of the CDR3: TGTGCCAGCAGTTCCCAGGACAGGAAAACCTACGAGCAGTACTTC. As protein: CASSSQDRKTYEQYF.